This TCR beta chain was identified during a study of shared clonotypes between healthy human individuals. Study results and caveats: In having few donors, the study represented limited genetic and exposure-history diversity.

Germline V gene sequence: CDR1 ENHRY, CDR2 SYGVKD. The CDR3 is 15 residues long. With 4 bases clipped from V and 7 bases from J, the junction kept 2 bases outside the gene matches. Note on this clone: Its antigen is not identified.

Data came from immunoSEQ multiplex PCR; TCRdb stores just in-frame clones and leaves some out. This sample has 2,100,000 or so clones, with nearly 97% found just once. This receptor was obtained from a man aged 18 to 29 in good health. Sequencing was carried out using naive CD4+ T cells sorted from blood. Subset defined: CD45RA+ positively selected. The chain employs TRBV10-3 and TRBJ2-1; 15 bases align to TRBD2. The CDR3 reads CAISVGLAGGNEQFF. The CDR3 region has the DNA TGTGCCATCAGTGTAGGACTAGCGGGAGGGAATGAGCAGTTCTTC.